A single T cell receptor (beta chain) is shown here with its context. Its antigen specificity is not known. At one boundary the junction diverges from the germline segment, which might be a read error. Receptors were amplified or captured by 5' RACE. A second about 7 to 11 cycle PCR used a sample-barcoded 5' primer and a J-beta primer mix. Each TCR beta cDNA molecule received a unique molecular identifier from a template-switch 5' adaptor carrying 12 random nucleotides. Each sample yielded at least 3 million CDR3-containing paired-end reads. First-strand cDNA synthesis was performed from all RNA using the Mint cDNA synthesis kit, with priming by a TRBC-specific oligonucleotide. All cDNA was treated with uracil-DNA glycosylase and then went through a first 18-cycle PCR with the universal primers M1SS and BC2_uni_R. The authors processed their data as follows. For normalization, 1 million high-quality reads were randomly selected from each sample, with every read carrying a distinct molecular identifier. Reads with shared molecular identifiers were discarded instead of being binned into consensus sequences. MiTCR, run with a Q25 quality threshold and the strictest error-elimination algorithm, handled CDR3 identification, clonotype clustering and error correction. A nonparametric unseen species model with Euler transformation was used to estimate a lower bound on total TCR beta diversity. Clones were called with MiXCR by TCRdb after fastp trimmed the public reads at Q25, and only in-frame beta chains were retained. Under each unique CDR3 protein, matching rows form one entry showing the most common genes and DNA. These V and J calls rely on TCRdb rather than the paper's analysis. The sample records roughly 1.9 million distinct CDR3 sequences, 35% to 50% of which are singletons. Roughly 24% of the sample rests with the top ten.

The record originates from a study of blood T cells in healthy people across ages (dated by TCRdb to about 2015). Regarding the complete study: Template switching captured roughly one uniquely barcoded TCR beta cDNA molecule per two T cells in model experiments. Using deep sequencing normalized with unique cDNA molecular identifiers, the study measured how TCR beta repertoire diversity changes with age. Donors were grouped into four age groups: young (average approximately 15 years), middle-aged (under 40), aged (around 60) and long-lived (approximately 82). To avoid experimental bias, donors of different ages were spread randomly across the sequencing lanes. The study analyzed two additional independent replicas of 1 million unique cDNA reads from the same blood draw for two donors, one aged 18 to 29 and one aged 80 or older. Overall results and qualifications from the work: Bulk unsorted PBMC profiling prevented conclusive comparison of naive and antigen-experienced compartments. Compared with the aged group, the long-lived group had more naive CD4+ T cells, fewer expanded clones and increased TCR diversity, suggesting age selection. Total diversity estimates from one million sequenced T cells were considered lower bounds and underestimates. There was a strong correlation between observed TCR beta diversity and the percentage of naive T cells measured by flow cytometry. Because the CMV infection status of the donors was unknown, age-related changes in expanded clonotypes may potentially have been confounded. As age increased, observed TCR beta diversity per million T cells dropped in a roughly linear way, and a significant reduction was already evident by age roughly 40.

The donors were a few dozen Caucasian individuals from Russia, aged 6 to 90 years, who were systemically healthy. Each donor gave 9 to 10 milliliters of peripheral blood, collected into EDTA-treated Vacutainer tubes. Ficoll-Paque density-gradient centrifugation was used to isolate PBMCs, with at least 6 million obtained per sample. Trizol reagent was used to extract total RNA from PBMCs, with at least 6 micrograms per sample. Naive CD45RAhigh/CD27high T cell percentages were measured by flow cytometry on a PBMC aliquot from every donor. CDR1 ENHRY and CDR2 SYGVKD were looked up in the germline V gene. The CDR3 covers 15 residues, taking in both the cysteine and the phenylalanine. Only the CDR3 portion is preserved as DNA: 45 bases, with reading frame beginning at the first base.

This sequence originates from a human donor in good health. The sequenced material came from blood. This chain joins TRBV10-3 to TRBJ1-2, with TRBD1 perhaps the D gene, on 6 matching bases. The CDR3 protein is CDISESRQDSYGYTF. The bases are TGTGACATCAGTGAGTCCAGACAGGATAGCTATGGCTACACCTTC.